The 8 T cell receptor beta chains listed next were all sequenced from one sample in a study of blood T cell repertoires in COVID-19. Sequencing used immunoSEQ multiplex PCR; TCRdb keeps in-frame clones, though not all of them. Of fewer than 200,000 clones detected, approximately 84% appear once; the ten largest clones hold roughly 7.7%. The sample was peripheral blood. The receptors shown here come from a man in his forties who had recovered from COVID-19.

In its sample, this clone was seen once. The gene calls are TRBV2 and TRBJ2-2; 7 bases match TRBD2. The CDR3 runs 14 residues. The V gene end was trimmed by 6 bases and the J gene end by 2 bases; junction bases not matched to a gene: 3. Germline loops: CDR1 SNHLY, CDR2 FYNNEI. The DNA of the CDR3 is TGTGCCAGCAGGGGGGGGACTAACACCGGGGAGCTGTTTTTT. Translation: CASRGGTNTGELFF.

CDR3 DNA: TGTGCCTGGAGTAGGAGGATAACCTACGAGCAGTACTTC. Its protein is CAWSRRITYEQYF. The chain couples TRBV30 to TRBJ2-7; D may be TRBD2 (5 bases). Germline CDR1 GTSNPN, CDR2 SVGIG (reference sequence). V gave up 2 bases and J gave up 2 bases, with 10 bases separating them. The CDR3 covers 13 residues.

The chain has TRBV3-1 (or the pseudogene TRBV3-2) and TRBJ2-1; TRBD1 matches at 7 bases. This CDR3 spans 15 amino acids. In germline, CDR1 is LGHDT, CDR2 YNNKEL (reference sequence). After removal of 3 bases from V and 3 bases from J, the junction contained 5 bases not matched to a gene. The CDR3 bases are TGTGCCAGCAGCCAGAACAGGGGCGGCTACAATGAGCAGTTCTTC. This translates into CASSQNRGGYNEQFF.

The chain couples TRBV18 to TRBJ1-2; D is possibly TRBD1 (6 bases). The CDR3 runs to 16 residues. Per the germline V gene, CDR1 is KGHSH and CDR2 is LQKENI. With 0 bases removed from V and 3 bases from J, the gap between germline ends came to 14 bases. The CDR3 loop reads CASSPPNRVLDYGYTF. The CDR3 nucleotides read TGTGCCAGCTCACCACCCAACAGGGTTCTTGACTATGGCTACACCTTC.

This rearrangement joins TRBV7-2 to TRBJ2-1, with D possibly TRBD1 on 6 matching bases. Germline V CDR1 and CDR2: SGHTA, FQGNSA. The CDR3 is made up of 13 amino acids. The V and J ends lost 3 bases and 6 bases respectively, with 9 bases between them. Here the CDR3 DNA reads TGTGCCAGCAGCTTGGTGGACAGCAATGAGCAGTTCTTC. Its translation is CASSLVDSNEQFF.

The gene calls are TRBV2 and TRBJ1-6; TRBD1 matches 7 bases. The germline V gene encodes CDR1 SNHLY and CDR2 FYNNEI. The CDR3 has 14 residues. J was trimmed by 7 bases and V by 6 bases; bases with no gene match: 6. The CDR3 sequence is CASRGDSGNSPLHF. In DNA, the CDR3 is TGTGCCAGCAGGGGGGACAGTGGGAATTCACCCCTCCACTTT.

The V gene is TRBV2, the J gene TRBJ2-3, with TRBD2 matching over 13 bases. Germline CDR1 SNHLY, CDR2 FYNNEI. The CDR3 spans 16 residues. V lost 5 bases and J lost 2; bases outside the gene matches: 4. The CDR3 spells CASSYGTSGATDTQYF. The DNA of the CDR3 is TGTGCCAGCAGTTATGGGACTAGCGGGGCCACAGATACGCAGTATTTT.

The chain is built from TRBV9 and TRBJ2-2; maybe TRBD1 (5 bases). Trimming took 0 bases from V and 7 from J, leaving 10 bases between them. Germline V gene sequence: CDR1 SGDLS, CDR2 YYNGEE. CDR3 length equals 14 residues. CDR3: CASSVEGSGGELFF. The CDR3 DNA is TGTGCCAGCAGCGTAGAGGGGTCGGGCGGGGAGCTGTTTTTT.